Listed below are T cell receptor beta chains from one sample, sequenced in a study of shared clonotypes between healthy human individuals. TCRdb's copy holds only in-frame clones and misses some; the assay was immunoSEQ multiplex PCR. The sample lists about 2.2 million clones; roughly 91% were seen once. Input material: naive CD8+ T cells from PBMCs. Source of these receptors: a man between 18 and 35 years old in good health. Some clones in this sample may be carry-over from other donors' samples. Both conserved end residues are part of each CDR3. The order of the fields is J gene, CDR3 length, D gene, V gene, clone size, CDR3 protein, CDR3 DNA. D genes are given only for firm matches. A row's size may be missing; if present it is once, few, many or a size class.

J gene: TRBJ2-7; CDR3 length: 14; D gene: TRBD1; V gene: TRBV5-4; clone size: NA; CDR3 protein: CASSYRGGSYEQYF; CDR3 DNA: TGTGCCAGCAGCTACAGGGGCGGATCCTACGAGCAGTACTTC
J gene: TRBJ2-1; CDR3 length: 11; D gene: NA; V gene: TRBV5-5; clone size: NA; CDR3 protein: CASSWTDEQFF; CDR3 DNA: TGTGCCAGCAGCTGGACTGATGAGCAGTTCTTC
J gene: TRBJ2-7; CDR3 length: 13; D gene: TRBD1; V gene: TRBV28; clone size: few; CDR3 protein: CASSFYRGYEQYF; CDR3 DNA: TGTGCCAGCAGTTTTTACAGGGGCTACGAGCAGTACTTC
J gene: TRBJ1-1; CDR3 length: 12; D gene: NA; V gene: TRBV6-5; clone size: NA; CDR3 protein: CASKRGGTEAFF; CDR3 DNA: TGTGCCAGCAAACGAGGGGGAACTGAAGCTTTCTTT
J gene: TRBJ2-7; CDR3 length: 15; D gene: TRBD1; V gene: TRBV27; clone size: NA; CDR3 protein: CASSLWGTGAYEQYF; CDR3 DNA: TGTGCCAGCAGTCTCTGGGGGACAGGGGCCTACGAGCAGTACTTC
J gene: TRBJ2-4; CDR3 length: 14; D gene: NA; V gene: TRBV27; clone size: NA; CDR3 protein: CASSLLLRADIQYF; CDR3 DNA: TGTGCCAGCAGTTTATTGTTAAGAGCAGACATTCAGTACTTC
J gene: TRBJ2-3; CDR3 length: 14; D gene: NA; V gene: TRBV19; clone size: NA; CDR3 protein: CASSTRTFTDTQYF; CDR3 DNA: TGTGCCAGTAGTACGCGGACCTTCACAGATACGCAGTATTTT
J gene: TRBJ2-1; CDR3 length: 13; D gene: NA; V gene: TRBV27; clone size: NA; CDR3 protein: CASSLSTYNEQFF; CDR3 DNA: TGTGCCAGCAGTTTATCCACCTACAATGAGCAGTTCTTC
J gene: TRBJ1-2; CDR3 length: 16; D gene: NA; V gene: TRBV7-9; clone size: once; CDR3 protein: CASSTRTESEDYGYTF; CDR3 DNA: TGTGCCAGCAGCACCAGGACGGAGTCGGAAGACTATGGCTACACCTTC
J gene: TRBJ1-1; CDR3 length: 13; D gene: NA; V gene: TRBV29-1; clone size: NA; CDR3 protein: CSVDNLGDTEAFF; CDR3 DNA: TGCAGCGTTGATAATTTAGGAGACACTGAAGCTTTCTTT
J gene: TRBJ2-5; CDR3 length: 15; D gene: TRBD2; V gene: TRBV7-9; clone size: NA; CDR3 protein: CASSSLVAGQETQYF; CDR3 DNA: TGTGCCAGCAGCTCACTAGTAGCGGGACAAGAGACCCAGTACTTC
J gene: TRBJ2-1; CDR3 length: 16; D gene: TRBD2; V gene: TRBV10-3; clone size: NA; CDR3 protein: CAISFPREGSYNEQFF; CDR3 DNA: TGTGCCATCAGTTTTCCTCGGGAGGGGTCCTACAATGAGCAGTTCTTC
J gene: TRBJ1-5; CDR3 length: 14; D gene: NA; V gene: TRBV7-9; clone size: NA; CDR3 protein: CASSLGGSHQPQHF; CDR3 DNA: TGTGCCAGCAGCTTAGGTGGCAGCCATCAGCCCCAGCATTTT
J gene: TRBJ1-4; CDR3 length: 12; D gene: NA; V gene: TRBV18; clone size: NA; CDR3 protein: CASSPGGEKLFF; CDR3 DNA: TGTGCCAGCTCACCAGGGGGCGAAAAACTGTTTTTT
J gene: TRBJ2-2; CDR3 length: 14; D gene: TRBD2; V gene: TRBV29-1; clone size: NA; CDR3 protein: CSVVSSGRPGELFF; CDR3 DNA: TGCAGCGTTGTGTCTAGCGGGAGACCCGGGGAGCTGTTTTTT
J gene: TRBJ1-2; CDR3 length: 14; D gene: NA; V gene: TRBV6-5; clone size: once; CDR3 protein: CASSSLGGVYGYTF; CDR3 DNA: TGTGCCAGCAGTTCCCTGGGGGGTGTCTATGGCTACACCTTC
J gene: TRBJ2-2; CDR3 length: 16; D gene: TRBD2; V gene: TRBV7-3; clone size: NA; CDR3 protein: CASSSLAGGPGGELFF; CDR3 DNA: TGTGCCAGCAGCTCATTAGCGGGAGGGCCCGGCGGGGAGCTGTTTTTT
J gene: TRBJ1-2; CDR3 length: 15; D gene: NA; V gene: TRBV6-5; clone size: NA; CDR3 protein: CASSFRTAMIYGYTF; CDR3 DNA: TGTGCCAGCAGTTTCAGGACAGCAATGATCTATGGCTACACCTTC
J gene: TRBJ1-5; CDR3 length: 14; D gene: NA; V gene: TRBV28; clone size: NA; CDR3 protein: CASSLVRGPWPQHF; CDR3 DNA: TGTGCCAGCAGTTTAGTCCGTGGACCATGGCCCCAGCATTTT
J gene: TRBJ2-2; CDR3 length: 13; D gene: NA; V gene: TRBV7-9; clone size: NA; CDR3 protein: CASSGGGSGELFF; CDR3 DNA: TGTGCCAGCAGCGGCGGGGGCTCCGGGGAGCTGTTTTTT
J gene: TRBJ2-1; CDR3 length: 14; D gene: NA; V gene: TRBV29-1; clone size: NA; CDR3 protein: CSVEDLGHVNEQFF; CDR3 DNA: TGCAGCGTTGAAGATCTAGGGCACGTCAATGAGCAGTTCTTC
J gene: TRBJ1-1; CDR3 length: 12; D gene: NA; V gene: TRBV13; clone size: NA; CDR3 protein: CASSPQLSEAFF; CDR3 DNA: TGTGCCAGCAGCCCGCAACTGTCTGAAGCTTTCTTT
J gene: TRBJ2-5; CDR3 length: 15; D gene: NA; V gene: TRBV2; clone size: NA; CDR3 protein: CASSESSWGTETQYF; CDR3 DNA: TGTGCCAGCAGTGAATCTAGCTGGGGGACAGAGACCCAGTACTTC
J gene: TRBJ2-2; CDR3 length: 12; D gene: NA; V gene: TRBV9; clone size: NA; CDR3 protein: CASNLGTGELFF; CDR3 DNA: TGTGCCAGCAACCTAGGCACCGGGGAGCTGTTTTTT
J gene: TRBJ1-5; CDR3 length: 15; D gene: TRBD1; V gene: TRBV6-5; clone size: NA; CDR3 protein: CASSSDRDGNQPQHF; CDR3 DNA: TGTGCCAGCAGTTCGGACAGGGATGGCAATCAGCCCCAGCATTTT
J gene: TRBJ2-7; CDR3 length: 15; D gene: TRBD1; V gene: TRBV28; clone size: NA; CDR3 protein: CASSSRLGQGPEQYF; CDR3 DNA: TGTGCCAGCAGTTCCCGTTTGGGACAGGGCCCCGAGCAGTACTTC
J gene: TRBJ2-1; CDR3 length: 13; D gene: NA; V gene: TRBV28; clone size: NA; CDR3 protein: CASSPSFVNEQFF; CDR3 DNA: TGTGCCAGCAGCCCCTCTTTCGTCAATGAGCAGTTCTTC
J gene: TRBJ2-1; CDR3 length: 17; D gene: NA; V gene: TRBV14; clone size: NA; CDR3 protein: CASSGSGRRDIYNEQFF; CDR3 DNA: TGTGCCAGCAGCGGATCTGGTAGGCGGGATATCTACAATGAGCAGTTCTTC
J gene: TRBJ2-5; CDR3 length: 16; D gene: TRBD1; V gene: TRBV4-1; clone size: NA; CDR3 protein: CASSEGLTGVGETQYF; CDR3 DNA: TGCGCCAGCAGCGAAGGGCTGACAGGGGTTGGGGAGACCCAGTACTTC
J gene: TRBJ2-7; CDR3 length: 14; D gene: NA; V gene: TRBV9; clone size: NA; CDR3 protein: CASSVGQGGYEQYF; CDR3 DNA: TGTGCCAGCAGCGTAGGGCAGGGAGGATACGAGCAGTACTTC
J gene: TRBJ2-7; CDR3 length: 11; D gene: NA; V gene: TRBV4-3; clone size: once; CDR3 protein: CASSQVDGLYF; CDR3 DNA: TGCGCCAGCAGCCAAGTAGACGGTTTGTACTTC
J gene: TRBJ2-1; CDR3 length: 13; D gene: NA; V gene: TRBV19; clone size: NA; CDR3 protein: CASSRGPGNEQFF; CDR3 DNA: TGTGCCAGTAGTAGGGGACCGGGTAATGAGCAGTTCTTC
J gene: TRBJ2-1; CDR3 length: 13; D gene: NA; V gene: TRBV7-9; clone size: NA; CDR3 protein: CASSATMNNEQFF; CDR3 DNA: TGTGCCAGCAGCGCGACTATGAACAATGAGCAGTTCTTC
J gene: TRBJ2-3; CDR3 length: 14; D gene: NA; V gene: TRBV9; clone size: NA; CDR3 protein: CASSGSREGDTQYF; CDR3 DNA: TGTGCCAGCAGCGGGAGCCGCGAGGGAGATACGCAGTATTTT
J gene: TRBJ1-1; CDR3 length: 13; D gene: NA; V gene: TRBV27; clone size: NA; CDR3 protein: CASREEGGPEAFF; CDR3 DNA: TGTGCCAGCAGAGAAGAGGGGGGCCCTGAAGCTTTCTTT
J gene: TRBJ2-7; CDR3 length: 17; D gene: TRBD2; V gene: TRBV4-2; clone size: NA; CDR3 protein: CASSQGASGISSYEQYF; CDR3 DNA: TGTGCCAGCAGCCAAGGGGCTAGCGGCATCAGCTCCTACGAGCAGTACTTC
J gene: TRBJ2-2; CDR3 length: 17; D gene: NA; V gene: TRBV27; clone size: NA; CDR3 protein: CASSFRRTRGNTGELFF; CDR3 DNA: TGTGCCAGCAGTTTCCGACGGACGCGGGGGAACACCGGGGAGCTGTTTTTT
J gene: TRBJ2-1; CDR3 length: 16; D gene: NA; V gene: TRBV28; clone size: NA; CDR3 protein: CASSPDRRVLGAEQFF; CDR3 DNA: TGTGCCAGCAGTCCGGACCGCAGGGTACTAGGTGCTGAGCAGTTCTTC
J gene: TRBJ1-4; CDR3 length: 15; D gene: NA; V gene: TRBV23-1; clone size: NA; CDR3 protein: CASSQSRATNEKLFF; CDR3 DNA: TGCGCCAGCAGTCAATCTCGGGCAACTAATGAAAAACTGTTTTTT
J gene: TRBJ1-1; CDR3 length: 13; D gene: NA; V gene: TRBV27; clone size: NA; CDR3 protein: CASSNPVNTEAFF; CDR3 DNA: TGTGCCAGCTCAAATCCGGTAAACACTGAAGCTTTCTTT
J gene: TRBJ1-2; CDR3 length: 11; D gene: NA; V gene: TRBV13; clone size: NA; CDR3 protein: CALGGAYGYTF; CDR3 DNA: TGTGCCCTGGGGGGGGCTTATGGCTACACCTTC
J gene: TRBJ2-1; CDR3 length: 13; D gene: NA; V gene: TRBV28; clone size: NA; CDR3 protein: CASSLQVWDEQFF; CDR3 DNA: TGTGCCAGCAGTTTGCAGGTCTGGGATGAGCAGTTCTTC
J gene: TRBJ2-7; CDR3 length: 14; D gene: TRBD2; V gene: TRBV13; clone size: NA; CDR3 protein: CASSLVGRAYEQYF; CDR3 DNA: TGTGCCAGCAGCTTAGTTGGGAGGGCCTACGAGCAGTACTTC
J gene: TRBJ1-1; CDR3 length: 15; D gene: NA; V gene: TRBV6-5; clone size: NA; CDR3 protein: CASSAFRTVNTEAFF; CDR3 DNA: TGTGCCAGCAGCGCGTTCCGGACAGTGAACACTGAAGCTTTCTTT
J gene: TRBJ1-1; CDR3 length: 14; D gene: NA; V gene: TRBV29-1; clone size: NA; CDR3 protein: CSVEDAFSNTEAFF; CDR3 DNA: TGCAGCGTTGAAGACGCCTTTTCGAACACTGAAGCTTTCTTT
J gene: TRBJ2-7; CDR3 length: 13; D gene: NA; V gene: TRBV5-6; clone size: few; CDR3 protein: CASSLNSPYEQYF; CDR3 DNA: TGTGCCAGCAGCTTGAACAGTCCCTACGAGCAGTACTTC
J gene: TRBJ1-5; CDR3 length: 16; D gene: NA; V gene: TRBV2; clone size: once; CDR3 protein: CASSGLVDRNNQPQHF; CDR3 DNA: TGTGCCAGCAGCGGCCTAGTTGACAGAAACAATCAGCCCCAGCATTTT
J gene: TRBJ2-6; CDR3 length: 18; D gene: NA; V gene: TRBV9; clone size: NA; CDR3 protein: CASSVEGVLVSGANVLTF; CDR3 DNA: TGTGCCAGCAGCGTAGAGGGGGTACTTGTCTCTGGGGCCAACGTCCTGACTTTC
J gene: TRBJ2-1; CDR3 length: 16; D gene: TRBD2; V gene: TRBV27; clone size: NA; CDR3 protein: CASSPTSGRSYNEQFF; CDR3 DNA: TGTGCCAGCAGCCCCACGAGCGGGAGATCCTACAATGAGCAGTTCTTC
J gene: TRBJ2-7; CDR3 length: 13; D gene: NA; V gene: TRBV9; clone size: NA; CDR3 protein: CASSVTPLAEQYF; CDR3 DNA: TGTGCCAGCAGCGTAACCCCTTTAGCCGAGCAGTACTTC
J gene: TRBJ2-3; CDR3 length: 12; D gene: NA; V gene: TRBV19; clone size: NA; CDR3 protein: CASSIGTDTQYF; CDR3 DNA: TGTGCCAGTAGTATAGGAACGGATACGCAGTATTTT
J gene: TRBJ2-7; CDR3 length: 14; D gene: NA; V gene: TRBV27; clone size: NA; CDR3 protein: CASSLVSGSYEQYF; CDR3 DNA: TGTGCCAGCAGTTTAGTTTCGGGTTCCTACGAGCAGTACTTC
J gene: TRBJ2-4; CDR3 length: 16; D gene: TRBD1; V gene: TRBV19; clone size: NA; CDR3 protein: CASSMGTGIAKNIQYF; CDR3 DNA: TGTGCCAGTAGTATGGGGACAGGGATAGCCAAAAACATTCAGTACTTC
J gene: TRBJ2-3; CDR3 length: 19; D gene: NA; V gene: TRBV9; clone size: NA; CDR3 protein: CASSVQPSMTGVISDTQYF; CDR3 DNA: TGTGCCAGCAGCGTACAGCCCAGTATGACGGGAGTAATCTCCGATACGCAGTATTTT
J gene: TRBJ1-2; CDR3 length: 14; D gene: TRBD1; V gene: TRBV5-4; clone size: NA; CDR3 protein: CASSVRGLAYGYTF; CDR3 DNA: TGTGCCAGCAGCGTCAGGGGGCTGGCCTACGGCTACACCTTC
J gene: TRBJ2-7; CDR3 length: 13; D gene: NA; V gene: TRBV19; clone size: NA; CDR3 protein: CASRQRGKYEQYF; CDR3 DNA: TGTGCCAGTAGACAAAGGGGCAAATACGAGCAGTACTTC
J gene: TRBJ1-1; CDR3 length: 17; D gene: NA; V gene: TRBV7-9; clone size: NA; CDR3 protein: CASSPPGDGARVPEAFF; CDR3 DNA: TGTGCCAGCAGCCCTCCTGGGGATGGGGCGCGGGTCCCTGAAGCTTTCTTT
J gene: TRBJ2-4; CDR3 length: 18; D gene: TRBD2; V gene: TRBV4-1; clone size: NA; CDR3 protein: CASSHGPGTSGIRDIQYF; CDR3 DNA: TGCGCCAGCAGCCATGGCCCCGGGACTAGCGGGATTCGGGACATTCAGTACTTC